Listed below are T cell receptor beta chains from one sample, sequenced in a study of cytomegalovirus exposure and HLA in healthy donors. Sequenced by immunoSEQ multiplex PCR; TCRdb stores in-frame clones only, minus some. The data contain about 31,000 clones, about 87% of them seen just once; the ten biggest clones take up approximately 3%. Sequenced material: PBMCs. All receptors come from a boy aged 5-17 years in good health and CMV-seronegative. Both conserved end residues are trimmed from each CDR3. The order of the fields is V gene, J gene, CDR3 protein.

TRBV7-2	TRBJ2-3	ASSFGLAGNTDTQY
TRBV27	TRBJ2-2	ASSLVRGGELF
TRBV5-1	TRBJ2-1	ASSLELAGGNEQF
TRBV5-1	TRBJ1-4	ASSLTGTGREKLF
TRBV2	TRBJ1-5	ASSDRNQPQH
TRBV5-6	TRBJ2-1	ASATTGQEQF
TRBV5-8	TRBJ2-7	ASSSLGTGSSYEQY
TRBV6-5	TRBJ2-2	ASSYSEIWDTGELF
TRBV6-6	TRBJ2-1	ASSLGVAGKYNEQF
TRBV5-6	TRBJ1-3	ASTGPGGRSSGNTIY
TRBV4-3	TRBJ1-2	ASSQGTIYGGYT
TRBV19	TRBJ1-3	ATGGTGVSGNTIY
TRBV6-1	TRBJ2-1	ASSEALGQGGDEQF
TRBV5-4	TRBJ2-1	ASRGQGRMYNEQF
TRBV11-2	TRBJ2-5	ASRVGETQY
TRBV7-9	TRBJ2-2	ASSLSLGELF
TRBV4-1	TRBJ1-6	ASSQVTGPNSPLH
TRBV5-1	TRBJ1-4	ASSLMAQSNEKLF
TRBV6-5	TRBJ1-4	ASRQQGALEKLF
TRBV5-1	TRBJ2-3	ASTPEGLGTNTQY
TRBV28	TRBJ2-2	ASSLGRGAGELF
TRBV30	TRBJ2-3	ALVRGISTDTQY
TRBV29-1	TRBJ2-7	SVEDGQGESYEQY
TRBV19	TRBJ2-2	ASSPNSDRVQFGTGELF
TRBV4-1	TRBJ1-2	ASSQDLPSSNYGYT
TRBV10-2	TRBJ2-1	ASDSVGSSYNEQF
TRBV6-6	TRBJ1-2	ASSWDSFSGYT
TRBV19	TRBJ2-7	ASSHAWTKGEQY
TRBV29-1	TRBJ2-1	SVDAGLISYNEQF
TRBV18	TRBJ2-7	ASSPPASGAYEQY
TRBV7-9	TRBJ2-7	ASSLEGQGFYEQY
TRBV4-1	TRBJ2-5	ASSQVLAGRETQY
TRBV4-1	TRBJ2-2	ASSRTGGAAGELF
TRBV4-3	TRBJ2-3	ASSRDWKQSTDTQY
TRBV11-2	TRBJ2-4	ASSSDRGMDIQY
TRBV7-6	TRBJ2-3	ASSLRGLAGGPDTQY
TRBV6-5	TRBJ1-1	ASSYSEILNTEAF
TRBV7-2	TRBJ1-2	ASSDNGVGGAYGYT
TRBV5-6	TRBJ2-1	ASSLRRGSSYNEQF
TRBV29-1	TRBJ1-1	SVDLGGTEAF
TRBV11-2	TRBJ2-4	ASSLARQGGTKNIQY
TRBV6-4	TRBJ2-7	ASSDVRGGEQY
TRBV7-2	TRBJ2-7	ASSLERGEQY
TRBV7-2	TRBJ2-2	ASSTDGTRYTGELF
TRBV12-5	TRBJ1-3	ASGLPRDRSSGNTIY
TRBV18	TRBJ1-4	ASSPVSLWDMEVPTNEKLF
TRBV6-5	TRBJ2-7	ASMSSGGASYEQY
TRBV9	TRBJ2-5	ASSEGGGAVETQY
TRBV18	TRBJ1-3	ASSPTGKRNTIY
TRBV10-3	TRBJ1-2	ATVLDRDSYGYT
TRBV7-6	TRBJ2-7	ASSPQTRSEQY
TRBV7-2	TRBJ2-3	ASSRGGGTDTQY
TRBV6-5	TRBJ2-7	ASSYKGSGAEQY
TRBV19	TRBJ1-4	ASSQGREKLF
TRBV11-1	TRBJ1-2	ASSFLKQGASGYT
TRBV4-3	TRBJ2-2	ASSQGPRQVTGELF
TRBV11-3	TRBJ2-5	ASSRSGGWETQY
TRBV5-5	TRBJ1-3	ASSLSSGAGNTIY
TRBV7-9	TRBJ1-4	ASSLGTANEKLF